This T cell receptor (beta chain) was recovered during a study of CD8 T cells in ankylosing spondylitis. This CDR3 region has 15 residues. Germline V gene data show CDR1 as SGHVS and CDR2 as FNYEAQ. Trimming cost V 5 bases and J 7 bases; bases outside gene matches: 10. This clonotype showed up many times. Its specificity is unknown. Findings and caveats of the study: Disease-linked clones reportedly concentrated significantly in matched ankylosing spondylitis synovial fluid.

TCRdb ran MiXCR on the 5' RACE reads and lists one entry per CDR3 protein. The sample shows around 30,000 distinct CDR3 sequences, 6.5% to 9% of them seen only once. This clonotype was sampled from a male donor with ankylosing spondylitis or in good health (not recorded which). Sequenced material: blood, either unsorted or a sorted T cell fraction (not recorded which). The chain combines TRBV7-6 with TRBJ1-2, with TRBD1 matching 10 bases. The CDR3 DNA reads TGTGCCAGCAGCCACGACAGGGGGCGCAAATTTGGCTACACCTTC. Protein: CASSHDRGRKFGYTF.